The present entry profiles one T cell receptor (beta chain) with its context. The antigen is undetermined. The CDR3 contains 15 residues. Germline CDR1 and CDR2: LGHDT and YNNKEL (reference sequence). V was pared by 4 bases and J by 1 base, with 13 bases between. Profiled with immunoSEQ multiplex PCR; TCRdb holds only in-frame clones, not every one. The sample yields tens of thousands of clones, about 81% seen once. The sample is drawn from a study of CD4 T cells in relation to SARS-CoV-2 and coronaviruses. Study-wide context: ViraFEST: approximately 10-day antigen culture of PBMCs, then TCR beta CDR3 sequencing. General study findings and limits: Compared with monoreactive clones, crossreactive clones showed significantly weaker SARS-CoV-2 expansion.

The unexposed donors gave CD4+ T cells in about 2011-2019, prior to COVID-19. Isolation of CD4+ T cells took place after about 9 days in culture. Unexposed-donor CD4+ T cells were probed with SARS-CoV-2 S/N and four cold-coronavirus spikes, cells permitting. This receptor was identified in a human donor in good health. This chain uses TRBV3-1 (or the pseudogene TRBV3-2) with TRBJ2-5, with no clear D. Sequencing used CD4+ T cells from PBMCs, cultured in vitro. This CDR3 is CASSLLPLPQETQYF. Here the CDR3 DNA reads TGTGCCAGCAGCCTACTCCCCCTACCCCAAGAGACCCAGTACTTC.